This TCR beta chain was recorded in a study of response to subunit inactivated influenza vaccine. Study findings and constraints: Authors proposed each seasonal influenza vaccination draws in few new T cells.

This clonotype was counted ten times or more. Its antigen is still unknown. One entry per CDR3 protein, called by TCRdb with MiXCR from the RT-PCR reads. The sample shows 500,000 to 650,000 distinct CDR3 sequences, approximately 7.1% of them seen only once. This CDR3 contains 16 residues. The V end was cut by 0 bases, the J end by 0 bases, with 10 bases between. Germline loops: CDR1 SGHRS, CDR2 YFSETQ. The chain has TRBV5-1 and TRBJ2-1, with D possibly being TRBD1 (6 bases). This TCR was sampled from a man between 50 and 75 years old who received an inactivated influenza vaccine. The source was PBMCs from blood, collected around 25 months after vaccination. The CDR3 loop reads CASSLGTDFSYNEQFF. In DNA form, the CDR3 reads TGCGCCAGCAGCTTGGGGACAGATTTCTCCTACAATGAGCAGTTCTTC.